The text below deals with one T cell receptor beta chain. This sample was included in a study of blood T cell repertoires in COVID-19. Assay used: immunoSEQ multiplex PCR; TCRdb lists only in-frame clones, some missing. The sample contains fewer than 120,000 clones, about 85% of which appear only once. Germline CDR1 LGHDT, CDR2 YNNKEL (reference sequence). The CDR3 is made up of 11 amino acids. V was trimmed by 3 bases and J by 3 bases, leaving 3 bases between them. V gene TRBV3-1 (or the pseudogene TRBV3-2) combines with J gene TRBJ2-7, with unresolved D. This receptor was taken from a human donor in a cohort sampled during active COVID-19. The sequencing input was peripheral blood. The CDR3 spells CASSHGYEQYF. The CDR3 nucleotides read TGTGCCAGCAGCCACGGCTACGAGCAGTACTTC.